Only a few counts were recorded for the clone carrying this T cell receptor beta chain. The CDR3 loop spans 13 amino acids. The ends were cut back, 5 bases at V and 5 bases at J, with 12 bases in the middle. The germline gives CDR1 LNHDA, CDR2 SQIVND (reference sequence). This sample is drawn from a study of shared clonotypes between healthy human individuals. Clones were sequenced by immunoSEQ multiplex PCR, and TCRdb holds only the in-frame ones, with some missing. The sample lists roughly 110,000 clones, more than 65% seen once, with around 25% in the top ten. Sequencing was done on a sample of memory CD8+ T cells sorted from blood. The subset: CD45RO+ cells pooled with CCR7-negative TemRA cells. The sequence was obtained from a woman in her 30s in good health. V and J are TRBV19 and TRBJ2-5, with D unresolved. CDR3 DNA sequence: TGTGCCAGTAGTGGGTGGAGTCCCGAGACCCAGTACTTC. As protein: CASSGWSPETQYF. Filled out from reference TRBV19 and TRBJ2-5, the complete variable domain reads DGGITQSPKYLFRKEGQNVTLSCEQNLNHDAMYWYRQDPGQGLRLIYYSQIVNDFQKGDIAEGYSVSREKKESFPLTVTSAQKNPTAFYLCASSGWSPETQYFGPGTRLLVL.